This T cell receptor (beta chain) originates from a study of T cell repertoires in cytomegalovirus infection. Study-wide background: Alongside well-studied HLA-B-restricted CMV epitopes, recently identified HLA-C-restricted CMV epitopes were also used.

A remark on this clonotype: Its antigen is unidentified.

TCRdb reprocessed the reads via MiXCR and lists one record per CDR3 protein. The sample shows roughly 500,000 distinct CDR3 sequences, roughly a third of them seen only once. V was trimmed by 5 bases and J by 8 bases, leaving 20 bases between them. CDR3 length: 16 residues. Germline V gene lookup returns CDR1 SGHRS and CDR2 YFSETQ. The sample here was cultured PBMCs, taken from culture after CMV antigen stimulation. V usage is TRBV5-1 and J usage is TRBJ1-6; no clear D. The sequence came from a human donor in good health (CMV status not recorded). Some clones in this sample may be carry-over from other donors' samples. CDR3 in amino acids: CASRSGTGEGDSPLHF. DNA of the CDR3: TGCGCCAGCAGAAGTGGAACCGGGGAAGGTGATTCACCCCTCCACTTT.